The clone carrying this T cell receptor (beta chain) was detected once. These data come from a study of control samples from healthy donors and cancer patients. Clones were read by immunoSEQ multiplex PCR, and TCRdb kept only the in-frame ones, dropping some. Of some 190,000 clones in the sample, around 90% were seen once. Material: blood. The source is a man aged 25 to 40 in good health.

DNA of the CDR3: TGTGCCAGTAGTATAGGCACCTTCGTTAATCAGCCCCAGCATTTT. Translating it yields CASSIGTFVNQPQHF. This sequence joins TRBV19 and TRBJ1-5; D call uncertain. Trimming took 1 base from V and 4 from J, leaving 11 bases between them. Germline CDR1 is LNHDA and CDR2 is SQIVND (reference sequence). The CDR3 has 15 residues.